What follows is one T cell receptor (beta chain) and its context. The antigen remains undetermined. Trimming removed 4 bases at V and 5 bases at J, with 18 bases between. This CDR3 spans 16 amino acids. The germline V gene encodes CDR1 SGHTS and CDR2 YDEGEE. The data were taken from a study of response to subunit inactivated influenza vaccine. Study-wide results and caveats: The authors put forward the suggestion that each seasonal influenza vaccination may bring in only a limited number of new T cells.

TCRdb ran MiXCR on the RT-PCR reads and lists one entry per CDR3 protein. In the table there are 540,000 or so distinct CDR3 sequences, 10% to 15% of which are singletons. V usage is TRBV5-8 and J usage is TRBJ2-2; perhaps D is TRBD1 or TRBD2 (7 bases each). This material consisted of PBMCs from blood, taken 45 days after vaccination. The source of this sequence is a man between 50 and 59 years old who received an inactivated influenza vaccine. The CDR3 is CASSLRGGLRTGELFF. Written as DNA, the CDR3 is TGTGCCAGCAGCCTCAGGGGGGGATTGAGGACCGGGGAGCTGTTTTTT. The variable domain in full, completed from reference TRBV5-8 and TRBJ2-2, reads EAGVTQSPTHLIKTRGQQATLRCSPISGHTSVYWYQQALGLGLQFLLWYDEGEERNRGNFPPRFSGRQFPNYSSELNVNALELEDSALYLCASSLRGGLRTGELFFGEGSRLTVL.